This T cell receptor (beta chain) was identified during a study of shared clonotypes between healthy human individuals. A split of CD4+ cells into CD45RA+ naive and CD45RA-negative memory subsets was performed. The study, taken as a whole, reports: The represented genetic and exposure-history diversity was limited by the small number of donors. Deeper or shallower sequencing was expected to change how clonotypes are shared among donors. Among the subsets, naive ones generally showed larger estimated richness than memory ones.

Germline CDR1 SGHTA, CDR2 FQGNSA. V gave up 5 bases and J gave up 3 bases, with 16 bases separating them. This CDR3 has 15 amino acids. Profiled with immunoSEQ multiplex PCR; TCRdb holds only in-frame clones, not every one. Of approximately 2.5 million clones in the sample, roughly 93% were seen once. Turning to this clone: Its antigen is not identified.

The gene calls are TRBV7-2 and TRBJ1-1; tentative D call: TRBD1 (6 bases). What was sequenced was naive CD4+ T cells from PBMCs. Subset meaning: CD45RA+ positively selected. This sequence was found in a young man in good health. Some clones in this sample may be carry-over from other donors' samples. The CDR3: CASSPQGGTYTEAFF. The CDR3 DNA sequence: TGTGCCAGCAGCCCCCAGGGCGGGACATACACTGAAGCTTTCTTT.